This T cell receptor beta chain was identified in a study of control samples from healthy donors and cancer patients. TCRdb keeps only in-frame clones here, not all; method: immunoSEQ multiplex PCR. The sample includes about 100,000 clones, 92% of them seen just once. The sample comprised blood. This receptor was identified in a woman younger than 35 in good health.

The CDR3 spells CASSQSGRYNEQFF. DNA of the CDR3: TGTGCCAGCAGCCAGAGCGGGAGGTACAATGAGCAGTTCTTC. This sequence joins TRBV5-4 and TRBJ2-1; 9 bases agree with TRBD2. V shed 4 bases and J 4 bases; nucleotides not matched to a gene: 3. CDR3 length: 14 residues. Germline V CDR1 and CDR2: SGHNT, YYREEE (reference sequence).